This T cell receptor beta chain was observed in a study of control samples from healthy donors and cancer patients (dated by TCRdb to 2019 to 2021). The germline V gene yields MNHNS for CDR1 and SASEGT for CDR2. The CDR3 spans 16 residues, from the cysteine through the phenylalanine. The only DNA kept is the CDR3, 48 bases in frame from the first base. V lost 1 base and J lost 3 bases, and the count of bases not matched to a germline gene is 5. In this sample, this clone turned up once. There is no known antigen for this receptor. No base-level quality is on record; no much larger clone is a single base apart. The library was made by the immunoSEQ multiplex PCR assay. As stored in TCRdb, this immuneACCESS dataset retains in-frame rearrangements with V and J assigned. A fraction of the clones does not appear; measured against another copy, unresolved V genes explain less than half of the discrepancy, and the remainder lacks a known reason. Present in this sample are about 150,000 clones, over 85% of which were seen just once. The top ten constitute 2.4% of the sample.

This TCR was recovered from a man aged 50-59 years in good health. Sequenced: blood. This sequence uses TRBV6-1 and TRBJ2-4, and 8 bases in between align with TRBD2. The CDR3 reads CASSEGVGGVKNIQYF. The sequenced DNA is TGTGCCAGCAGTGAAGGAGTCGGGGGGGTCAAAAACATTCAGTACTTC.